Below, 15 T cell receptor beta chains from the same sample are listed, as sequenced in a study of cytomegalovirus exposure and HLA in healthy donors. A multiplex PCR was run with 60 Vbeta primers and 13 Jbeta primers. The table came from immunoSEQ multiplex PCR; TCRdb's copy has only in-frame clones and leaves some out. Seen here are some 160,000 clones, roughly four fifths observed once, and the top ten hold more than 8%. The sequenced material came from PBMCs. Receptors originate from a male donor in good health and CMV-seropositive.

This clone was seen a handful of times. The genes are TRBV9 and TRBJ1-3; 12 bases align to TRBD1. The V gene's germline CDR1 is SGDLS and CDR2 YYNGEE. V gave up 0 bases and J gave up 3 bases; unmatched junction bases: 10. There are 19 residues in the CDR3. The CDR3 protein is CASSVAGGQGARGGNTIYF. CDR3 coding DNA: TGTGCCAGCAGCGTAGCAGGGGGACAGGGGGCCCGGGGTGGAAACACCATATATTTT.

CDR3 DNA sequence: TGTGCCAGCAGTTCTTCAGCGGGAGGGCCCTACGAGCAGTACTTC. It codes for CASSSSAGGPYEQYF. This rearrangement joins TRBV28 to TRBJ2-7; 10 positions match TRBD2. CDR1 and CDR2 from the germline V gene are MDHEN and SYDVKM. The CDR3 spans 15 residues. V gave up 4 bases and J gave up 2 bases; unmatched junction bases: 5. Based on the CDR3 plus reference TRBV28 and TRBJ2-7, the full variable domain is DVKVTQSSRYLVKRTGEKVFLECVQDMDHENMFWYRQDPGLGLRLIYFSYDVKMKEKGDIPEGYSVSREKKERFSLILESASTNQTSMYLCASSSSAGGPYEQYFGPGTRLTVT.

The chain couples TRBV27 to TRBJ1-2; D gene uncertain. The length of the CDR3 is 16 residues. V lost 4 bases to trimming and J lost 9 bases, with 24 bases between them. Germline V CDR1 and CDR2: MNHEY, SMNVEV (reference sequence). Written as DNA, the CDR3 is TGTGCCAGCAGTTCCCCCGGCCCCCAGACATCATTATGCTACACCTTC. Translating it yields CASSSPGPQTSLCYTF.

This sequence joins TRBV5-1 and TRBJ2-3, with 9 nucleotides matching TRBD1. In germline, CDR1 is SGHRS, CDR2 YFSETQ. The CDR3 has 15 amino acids. V gave up 4 bases and J gave up 1 base; unmatched junction bases: 4. The CDR3 region is CASSPRDRGTDTQYF. CDR3 bases: TGCGCCAGCAGCCCCCGGGACAGGGGCACAGATACGCAGTATTTT.

The chain carries TRBV7-6 and TRBJ1-2, with D possibly TRBD1 on 6 matching bases. The CDR3 is 15 amino acids. The V end was cut by 3 bases, the J end by 7 bases, with 18 bases between. CDR1 and CDR2 from the germline V gene are SGHVS and FNYEAQ. CDR3 coding DNA: TGTGCCAGCAGCTTGGCCCCGGACAGTCTAATTGGCTACACCTTC. This translates into CASSLAPDSLIGYTF.

V and J are TRBV6-4 and TRBJ2-2; D is possibly TRBD2 (6 bases). Germline assignment: CDR1 MRHNA and CDR2 SNTAGT. CDR3 size: 17 residues. V was shortened by 0 bases and J by 2 bases, with 13 bases between the two germline ends. The CDR3 DNA reads as TGTGCCAGCAGTGACTCGGCCCTAGGGACTAACACCGGGGAGCTGTTTTTT. Amino acids: CASSDSALGTNTGELFF.

A few counts support this clone. The V gene is TRBV7-7, the J gene TRBJ2-1; 11 bases fit TRBD2. Germline V lookup: CDR1 SSHAT, CDR2 FNYEAQ (reference sequence). V shed 5 bases, J shed 2 bases, and the junction held 2 bases outside the gene matches. This CDR3 contains 15 residues. The CDR3 sequence is CASSKGLAAYNEQFF. The CDR3 nucleotides are TGTGCCAGCAGCAAGGGACTAGCGGCCTACAATGAGCAGTTCTTC.

This clone was found once. The chain couples TRBV27 to TRBJ2-5; maybe TRBD2 (7 bases). The end of the DNA is better explained by TRBJ2-7, so the J call may be wrong. The CDR3 contains 16 residues. CDR1 MNHEY and CDR2 SMNVEV come from the germline V gene (reference sequence). CDR3 amino acids: CASSSRGPRGLYEQYF. The CDR3 bases are TGTGCCAGCAGTTCCCGCGGACCGCGGGGGCTCTACGAGCAGTACTTC.

The chain has TRBV12-5 and TRBJ2-1; TRBD2 agrees at 10 bases. J gave up 2 bases and V 2 bases, and 15 bases lay outside the gene matches. Germline V gives CDR1 LGHNT, CDR2 FRNRAP. The CDR3 is made up of 20 amino acids. The CDR3 loop reads CASGLSALSGRARPYNEQFF. As DNA, the CDR3 is TGTGCTAGTGGTTTGTCTGCTCTGAGCGGGAGGGCGAGGCCCTACAATGAGCAGTTCTTC.

The V gene is TRBV5-1, the J gene TRBJ1-2; no clear D gene. Trimming took 0 bases from V and 8 from J, leaving 11 bases between them. The CDR3 has 13 amino acids. Germline CDR1 SGHRS, CDR2 YFSETQ. CDR3 DNA: TGCGCCAGCAGCTTGGCGGGAGAGGGAGGCTACACCTTC. As protein: CASSLAGEGGYTF. Full variable domain (rest looked up from reference TRBV5-1 and TRBJ1-2): KAGVTQTPRYLIKTRGQQVTLSCSPISGHRSVSWYQQTPGQGLQFLFEYFSETQRNKGNFPGRFSGRQFSNSRSEMNVSTLELGDSALYLCASSLAGEGGYTFGSGTRLTVV.

This rearrangement joins TRBV5-8 to TRBJ2-5, with 15 bases fitting TRBD2. This CDR3 comprises 16 residues. V was clipped by 4 bases and J by 5 bases; unmatched bases: 6. CDR1 is SGHTS and CDR2 is YDEGEE in the germline V gene. The CDR3 sequence: CASSTGLAGGLETQYF. The CDR3 DNA sequence: TGTGCCAGCAGCACCGGACTAGCGGGGGGGCTGGAGACCCAGTACTTC.

This clone occurred a few times. The chain has TRBV4-3 and TRBJ1-3; D gene unclear. CDR3 size: 15 residues. The V end was cut by 0 bases, the J end by 1 base, with 7 bases between. Per the germline V gene, CDR1 is LGHNA and CDR2 is YSLEER. DNA of the CDR3: TGCGCCAGCAGCCAAGATCTAGTATCTGGAAACACCATATATTTT. Amino acids: CASSQDLVSGNTIYF.

The chain is built from TRBV21-1 and TRBJ1-1. TRBV21-1 is classified as a pseudogene. This CDR3 has 16 residues. The DNA for the CDR3 is TGTGCCAGCAGCCCCCGCGGCCCGACTATGAACACTGAAGCTTTCTTT. It codes for CASSPRGPTMNTEAFF.

V is TRBV9 and J is TRBJ1-2, with a weak D call TRBD1 (6 bases). The V gene lost 7 bases and the J gene lost 4 bases, with 14 bases spanning the gap. Germline lookup yields CDR1 SGDLS and CDR2 YYNGEE. The CDR3 has 13 amino acids. Here the CDR3 DNA reads TGTGCCAGCGGCTCGTCCAGGGGCTATGGCTACACCTTC. Translating it yields CASGSSRGYGYTF.

This chain links TRBV19 with TRBJ1-2, with TRBD1 matching 9 bases. The J segment lost 4 bases and the V segment lost 5 bases, leaving 8 bases of the junction unmatched. The CDR3 has 15 residues. Germline loops: CDR1 LNHDA, CDR2 SQIVND (reference sequence). CDR3 nucleotide sequence: TGTGCCAGTAGTCCCGGGACAGGGCCGTTCTATGGCTACACCTTC. It translates to CASSPGTGPFYGYTF.